A single sample is the source of the 20 T cell receptor beta chains below, sequenced in a study of blood T cells in healthy people across ages. A J-beta primer mix and a sample-barcoded 5' primer were used in a second PCR of about 6 to 12 cycles. TCRdb reanalysed the 5' RACE reads using MiXCR and keeps one entry per CDR3 protein. The sample lists 1.8 million or so distinct CDR3 sequences, roughly 43% seen once, with roughly 24% in the top ten. The sample taken for sequencing was blood. These receptor sequences come from a human donor in good health.

The chain employs TRBV6-1 and TRBJ2-5, with 11 bases identical to TRBD1. CDR3 length: 16 residues. V trimming: 6 bases; J trimming: 4 bases; junction bases outside the gene matches: 10. The V gene's germline CDR1 is MNHNS and CDR2 SASEGT. The DNA of the CDR3 is TGTGCCAGCAGAGACTCACCGGGACAGGGGGGAGAGACCCAGTACTTC. Translation: CASRDSPGQGGETQYF.

This chain links TRBV14 with TRBJ1-1; 8 nucleotides agree with TRBD1. This CDR3 spans 15 amino acids. After removal of 4 bases from V and 1 base from J, the junction contained 5 bases not matched to a gene. Germline values: CDR1 SGHDN, CDR2 FVKESK. The CDR3 spells CASSLWTGTNTEAFF. CDR3 in DNA: TGTGCCAGCAGCCTCTGGACAGGGACGAACACTGAAGCTTTCTTT.

The V call is TRBV6-6, the J call TRBJ2-2, with a tentative D call TRBD1 (6 bases). The CDR3 is 12 amino acids. Trimming removed 10 bases from V and 7 bases from J, with 13 bases in between. CDR1 and CDR2 from the germline V gene are MNHNY and SVGAGI (reference sequence). CDR3 protein: CAILGGSGELFF. DNA of the CDR3: TGTGCCATCTTAGGGGGAAGCGGGGAGCTGTTTTTT.

The rearrangement links TRBV7-9 to TRBJ1-5; 7 bases line up with TRBD1. Germline CDR1 SEHNR, CDR2 FQNEAQ (reference sequence). This CDR3 region has 15 residues. Unmatched junction bases numbered 7, after V lost 5 bases and J lost 3 bases. The CDR3 DNA follows: TGTGCCAGCAGCCTAGGACAGGTCCCCAATCAGCCCCAGCATTTT. Residues: CASSLGQVPNQPQHF.

The chain links TRBV7-9 to TRBJ2-1, with TRBD1 matching over 8 bases. Germline V gene lookup returns CDR1 SEHNR and CDR2 FQNEAQ (reference sequence). The V and J ends lost 5 bases and 5 bases, in that order; junction bases with no gene match: 11. The CDR3 is made up of 16 amino acids. CDR3 sequence: CASSPLGQGRDNEQFF. The CDR3, as DNA: TGTGCCAGCAGCCCATTAGGACAGGGAAGGGACAATGAGCAGTTCTTC.

For this clonotype: Germline and junction disagree at one end, which may indicate a read error. The J gene is TRBJ2-4, the V gene TRBV10-3; 8 bases align to TRBD1. The CDR3 runs to 14 residues. Germline V gene sequence: CDR1 ENHRY, CDR2 SYGVKD. CDR3 in amino acids: CAISPDRANNIQYF. Here the CDR3 DNA reads TGTGCCATCAGTCCGGACAGGGCCAATAACATTCAGTACTTC.

A word on this clonotype: One base away lies a much larger clone, so this may be a sequencing read error. This chain joins TRBV7-2 and TRBJ2-3, with D maybe TRBD1 (6 bases). Trimming shortened V by 4 bases and J by 11 bases, and 10 bases separated the two germline ends. In germline, CDR1 is SGHTA, CDR2 FQGNSA. This CDR3 has 11 amino acids. DNA for the CDR3: TGTGCCAGCAGCTCTGGACAGCGGCAGTATTTT. It yields the protein CASSSGQRQYF. The full variable domain, in which reference TRBV7-2 and TRBJ2-3 provide the parts outside the CDR3, is GAGVSQSPSNKVTEKGKDVELRCDPISGHTALYWYRQSLGQGLEFLIYFQGNSAPDKSGLPSDRFSAERTGGSVSTLTIQRTQQEDSAVYLCASSSGQRQYFGPGTRLTVL.

The gene calls are TRBV10-3 and TRBJ2-5; D tentatively fits TRBD1 or TRBD2 (5 bases each). This CDR3 spans 13 amino acids. Germline V CDR1 and CDR2: ENHRY, SYGVKD. V lost 6 bases to trimming and J lost 4 bases, with 12 bases between them. The CDR3 reads CAIRGEVAETQYF. The CDR3 DNA is TGTGCCATCAGGGGGGAAGTAGCAGAGACCCAGTACTTC.

Of note for this clonotype: The conserved phenylalanine or tryptophan is not found at the CDR3 terminus, so this likely reflects a read error. This rearrangement joins TRBV7-9 to TRBJ2-3; 13 bases match TRBD2. The ends lost 6 bases at V and 5 bases at J; junction bases unmatched: 8. This CDR3 spans 16 amino acids. CDR1 SEHNR and CDR2 FQNEAQ come from the germline V gene (reference sequence). The CDR3 DNA sequence: TGTGCCAGCAGGTACCCCGGGACTAGCGGGGAAGATACGCAGTATGTT. Its protein product is CASRYPGTSGEDTQYV.

This clonotype was observed many times. The V gene is TRBV29-1, the J gene TRBJ2-1; D unresolved. The CDR3 runs to 11 residues. V lost 4 bases and J lost 7, with 8 bases in between. Germline V CDR1 and CDR2: SQVTM, ANQGSEA. This CDR3 is CSVGGRNEQFF. CDR3 bases: TGCAGCGTTGGGGGTAGAAATGAGCAGTTCTTC.

The V call is TRBV7-6, the J call TRBJ2-1; D is unresolved. Between the trimmed V and J ends, which lost 6 bases and 4 bases, there was a span of 28 bases. The CDR3 length is 19 residues. CDR1 is SGHVS, CDR2 FNYEAQ, per germline. CDR3 bases: TGTGCCAGCAGTCAAAACCCCCAAATCGCGTCTCTTGATTACAATGAGCAGTTCTTC. It codes for CASSQNPQIASLDYNEQFF.

This rearrangement joins TRBV20-1 to TRBJ1-2; a possible D gene is TRBD1 (5 bases). This CDR3 contains 15 residues. Germline V lookup: CDR1 DFQATT, CDR2 SNEGSKA (reference sequence). V was clipped by 0 bases and J by 0 bases, with 11 bases between them. As DNA, the CDR3 is TGCAGTGCTAGAGATTGGGGGGACCCTAACTATGGCTACACCTTC. Its protein product is CSARDWGDPNYGYTF.

This clonotype was detected only a few times. The rearrangement joins TRBV5-6 to TRBJ2-1; D is perhaps TRBD2 (5 bases). Germline V gene data show CDR1 as SGHDT and CDR2 as YYEEEE. The CDR3 is made up of 15 amino acids. V was cut by 6 bases and J by 0 bases, with 13 bases left in between. The CDR3 coding sequence is TGTGCCAGCACCGACCTAGCAGACTCCTACAATGAGCAGTTCTTC. Amino acid sequence: CASTDLADSYNEQFF.

The chain recombines TRBV20-1 with TRBJ2-3, with D uncertain. V lost 1 base and J lost 2, with 16 bases in between. CDR3 length: 16 amino acids. Germline V gene data show CDR1 as DFQATT and CDR2 as SNEGSKA (reference sequence). The CDR3 nucleotides read TGCAGTGCTAGAGCCTGGCGGCCAACTAACACAGATACGCAGTATTTT. Residues: CSARAWRPTNTDTQYF.

This clonotype was detected only a few times. This rearrangement joins TRBV10-3 to TRBJ2-7; TRBD1 agrees at 9 bases. The V segment lost 2 bases and the J segment 8 bases; nucleotides outside the gene matches: 4. Germline loops: CDR1 ENHRY, CDR2 SYGVKD. The CDR3 spans 13 residues. The DNA of the CDR3 is TGTGCCATCAGTGAGGACAGGGGGTACAAGCAGTACTTC. Amino acids: CAISEDRGYKQYF.

V gene TRBV7-2 combines with J gene TRBJ1-4; 7 bases agree with TRBD1. The CDR3 consists of 15 residues. After removal of 1 base from V and 7 bases from J, the junction contained 6 bases not matched to a gene. Germline CDR1 and CDR2: SGHTA and FQGNSA. The CDR3 loop is CASSLVPQGGEKLFF. The CDR3 DNA is TGTGCCAGCAGCTTAGTACCCCAGGGGGGTGAAAAACTGTTTTTT.

This clonotype was recorded a few times. This sequence joins TRBV20-1 and TRBJ2-1, with 9 nucleotides matching TRBD1. The CDR3 runs to 17 residues. Germline V gives CDR1 DFQATT, CDR2 SNEGSKA (reference sequence). V shed 6 bases and J 7 bases; nucleotides not matched to a gene: 19. The CDR3 bases are TGCAGTGCCCATAACCTGCCGGACAGGGGATTTGGAAATGAGCAGTTCTTC. As protein: CSAHNLPDRGFGNEQFF.

The genes are TRBV9 and TRBJ1-1; TRBD1 might be the D (5 bases). CDR1 is SGDLS, CDR2 YYNGEE, per germline. This CDR3 is 15 amino acids long. The V gene lost 0 bases and the J gene lost 2 bases, with 11 bases spanning the gap. The CDR3 loop is CASSVDVTDNTEAFF. In DNA, the CDR3 is TGTGCCAGCAGCGTAGATGTGACAGACAACACTGAAGCTTTCTTT.

This clonotype was detected a few times. The V gene is TRBV4-3, the J gene TRBJ2-7; 7 nucleotides align to TRBD1. Losses at the gene ends were 0 bases for V and 5 bases for J; bases not matched to a gene: 10. CDR1 LGHNA and CDR2 YSLEER come from the germline V gene. The CDR3 contains 16 residues. CDR3 sequence reads: CASSQDDLRGGDEQYF. CDR3 in DNA: TGCGCCAGCAGCCAAGATGACCTTAGAGGGGGCGACGAGCAGTACTTC.

The chain is built from TRBV7-2 and TRBJ2-5, with D possibly called TRBD1 or TRBD2 (6 bases each). Trimming removed 5 bases at V and 4 bases at J, with 14 bases between. This CDR3 is built from 14 residues. Germline loops: CDR1 SGHTA, CDR2 FQGNSA. The CDR3: CASSLEGGPETQYF. The CDR3 bases are TGTGCCAGCAGCCTAGAGGGGGGACCAGAGACCCAGTACTTC.